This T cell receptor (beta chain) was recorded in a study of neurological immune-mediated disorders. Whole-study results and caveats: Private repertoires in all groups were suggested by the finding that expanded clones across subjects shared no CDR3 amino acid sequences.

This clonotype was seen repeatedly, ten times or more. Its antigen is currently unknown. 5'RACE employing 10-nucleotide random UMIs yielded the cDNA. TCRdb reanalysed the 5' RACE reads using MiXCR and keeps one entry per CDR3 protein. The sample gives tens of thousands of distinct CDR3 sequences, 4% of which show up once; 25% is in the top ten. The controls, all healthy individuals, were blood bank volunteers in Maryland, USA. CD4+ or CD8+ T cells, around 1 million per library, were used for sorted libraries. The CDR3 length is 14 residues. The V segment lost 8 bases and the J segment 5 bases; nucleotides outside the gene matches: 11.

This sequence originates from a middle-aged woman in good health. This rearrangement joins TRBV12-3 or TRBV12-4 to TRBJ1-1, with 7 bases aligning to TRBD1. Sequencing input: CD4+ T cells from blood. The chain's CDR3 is CASFEQGSKTEAFF. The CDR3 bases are TGTGCCAGCTTTGAACAGGGGAGTAAAACTGAAGCTTTCTTT.